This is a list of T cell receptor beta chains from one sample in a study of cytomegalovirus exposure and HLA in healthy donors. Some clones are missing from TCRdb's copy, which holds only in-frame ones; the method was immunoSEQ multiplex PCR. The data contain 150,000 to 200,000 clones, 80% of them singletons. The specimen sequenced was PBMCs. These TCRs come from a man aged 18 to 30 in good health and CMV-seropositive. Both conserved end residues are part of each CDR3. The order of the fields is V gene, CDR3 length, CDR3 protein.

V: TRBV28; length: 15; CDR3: CASRATGRESKGYTF
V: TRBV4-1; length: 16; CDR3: CASSQDPGQGNYEQYF
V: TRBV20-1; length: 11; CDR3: CSARKEEKLFF
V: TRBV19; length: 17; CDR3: CASSLRLAGGPGDTQYF
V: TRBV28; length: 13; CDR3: CASSLSNSWGYTF
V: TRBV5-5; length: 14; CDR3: CASSLWTPLEEQYF
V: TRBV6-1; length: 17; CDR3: CASSEAPPGGSHYGYTF
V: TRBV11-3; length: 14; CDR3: CASSLGTGAYGYTF
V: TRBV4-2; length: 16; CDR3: CASSAAGQGARNEQFF
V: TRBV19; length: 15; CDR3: CASSIGGAGANVLTF
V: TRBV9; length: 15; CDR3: CASSVAGGPNTEAFF
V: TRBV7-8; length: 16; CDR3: CASSSVLWGLKEEAFF
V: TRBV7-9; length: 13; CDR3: CASSQGLEETQYF
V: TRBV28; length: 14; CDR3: CASNPRDRAHEQYF
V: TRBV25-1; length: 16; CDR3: CASSESGLPSSEKLFF
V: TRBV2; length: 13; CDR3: CASIRQVGETQYF
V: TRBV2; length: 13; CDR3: CASSGRTYYEQYF
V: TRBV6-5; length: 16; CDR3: CASSYSSDRGSNEQFF
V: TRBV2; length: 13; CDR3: CASSGAGIGGYTF
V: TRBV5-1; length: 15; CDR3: CASSFRAGDTDEQFF
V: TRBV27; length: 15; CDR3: CASSLGGGDTDTQYF
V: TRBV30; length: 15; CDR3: CAWKAQGAPNYGYTF
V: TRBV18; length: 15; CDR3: CASSPLPVQNTEAFF
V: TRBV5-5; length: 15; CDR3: CASSMVGQVLYGYTF
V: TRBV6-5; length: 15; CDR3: CASSSGGYSNQPQHF
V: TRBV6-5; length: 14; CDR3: CASSEGGAVGGYTF
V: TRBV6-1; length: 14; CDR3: CASREQGLNQPQHF
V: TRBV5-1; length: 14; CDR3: CASSLVQGSYGYTF
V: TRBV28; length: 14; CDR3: CASSIPKQGGEQYF
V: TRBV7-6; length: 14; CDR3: CASSGGTALYEQYF
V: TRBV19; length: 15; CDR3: CASRKGQGVYYEQYF
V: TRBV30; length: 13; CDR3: CAWTNGGMDTQYF
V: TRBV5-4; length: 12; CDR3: CASSLGGVEAFF
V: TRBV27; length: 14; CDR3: CASAVLRGVTEAFF
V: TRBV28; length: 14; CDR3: CASSSPGGLHEQYF
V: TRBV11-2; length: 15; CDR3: CASSLVRSSGNTIYF
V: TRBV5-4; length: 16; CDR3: CASSFDGLDTSDEQFF
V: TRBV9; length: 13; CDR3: CASSGQGYTEAFF
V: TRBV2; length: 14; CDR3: CASISGQGAYEQYF
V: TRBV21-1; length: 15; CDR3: CASSTGQGNRETQYF
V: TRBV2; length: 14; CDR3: CASEGGGGEETQYF
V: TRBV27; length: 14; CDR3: CASSYKFHSYEQYF
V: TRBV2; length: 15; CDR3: CASCETGVWSYGYTF
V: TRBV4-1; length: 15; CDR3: CASSQVAGDNTEAFF
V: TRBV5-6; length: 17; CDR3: CASIGTAKHPANYGYTF
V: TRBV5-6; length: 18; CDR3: CASSLALAGAHPYNEQFF
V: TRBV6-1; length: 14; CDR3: CASREGGAKNIQYF
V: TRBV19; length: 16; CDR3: CASSIRTGGKAGELFF
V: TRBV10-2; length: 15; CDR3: CASREPADSTFEAFF
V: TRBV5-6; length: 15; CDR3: CASSPLAWGGNEQFF
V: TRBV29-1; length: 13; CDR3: CSVGIGVNYGYTF
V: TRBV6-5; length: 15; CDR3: CASSYLGGLNTEAFF
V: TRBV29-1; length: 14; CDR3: CSVEIRGSYNEQFF